The 29 T cell receptor beta chains below all came from one sample that was sequenced in a study of T cell responses to AZD1222 COVID-19 vaccine. Assay: immunoSEQ multiplex PCR; the TCRdb copy retains only in-frame clones and omits some. The sample lists 95,000 to 150,000 clones, approximately 88% seen once, with 4.5% to 5% in the top ten. The sample in question was peripheral blood, obtained on day 0 of AZD1222 vaccination. The receptors come from an adult in good health.

This sequence joins TRBV9 and TRBJ1-2; the match to TRBD1 covers 7 bases. CDR3 length equals 15 residues. Germline lookup yields CDR1 SGDLS and CDR2 YYNGEE. The trim removed 4 bases at V and 0 bases at J, leaving 6 bases unmatched. This chain's CDR3 is CASSSAQGTNYGYTF. In DNA form, the CDR3 reads TGTGCCAGCAGCTCGGCACAGGGGACTAACTATGGCTACACCTTC. Looking up the rest from reference TRBV9 and TRBJ1-2 gives the full variable domain: DSGVTQTPKHLITATGQRVTLRCSPRSGDLSVYWYQQSLDQGLQFLIQYYNGEERAKGNILERFSAQQFPDLHSELNLSSLELGDSALYFCASSSAQGTNYGYTFGSGTRLTVV.

V usage is TRBV19 and J usage is TRBJ1-2, with 12 bases lining up with TRBD1. The germline V gene encodes CDR1 LNHDA and CDR2 SQIVND (reference sequence). The junction had 8 bases not matched to a gene; V was cut back by 6 bases and J by 3 bases. CDR3 length equals 16 residues. CDR3 amino acids: CASRTSGTGGYYGYTF. CDR3 in DNA: TGTGCCAGTAGAACTTCCGGGACAGGGGGCTACTATGGCTACACCTTC.

This chain uses TRBV5-6 with TRBJ1-1; a possible D gene is TRBD1 (6 bases). CDR3 length: 14 amino acids. V was cut by 2 bases and J by 0 bases, with 8 bases left in between. Germline CDR1 SGHDT, CDR2 YYEEEE. CDR3 sequence reads: CASSLRQVNTEAFF. The CDR3 nucleotides are TGTGCCAGCAGCTTAAGACAGGTGAACACTGAAGCTTTCTTT.

J is TRBJ1-5 and V is TRBV5-5, with D possibly TRBD1 on 5 matching bases. The CDR3 sequence is 14 residues long. Trimming shortened V by 0 bases and J by 11 bases, and 15 bases separated the two germline ends. Germline V CDR1 and CDR2: SGHKS, YYEKEE (reference sequence). CDR3 loop: CASSLGQISATQHF. CDR3 DNA: TGTGCCAGCAGCTTGGGACAGATATCAGCGACCCAGCATTTT. The full variable domain, in which reference TRBV5-5 and TRBJ1-5 provide the parts outside the CDR3, is DAGVTQSPTHLIKTRGQQVTLRCSPISGHKSVSWYQQVLGQGPQFIFQYYEKEERGRGNFPDRFSARQFPNYSSELNVNALLLGDSALYLCASSLGQISATQHFGDGTRLSIL.

This rearrangement joins TRBV18 to TRBJ2-2; D is ambiguous. The germline V and J ends were trimmed by 2 bases and 3 bases, with 10 bases remaining between them. The CDR3 runs 15 residues. Per germline, CDR1 KGHSH and CDR2 LQKENI. CDR3 residues: CASSPSKVDTGELFF. The CDR3 DNA is TGTGCCAGCTCACCAAGTAAAGTTGACACCGGGGAGCTGTTTTTT.

The chain carries TRBV1 and TRBJ2-5; the D segment call TRBD2 is taken from the table without a DNA check. TRBV1 counts as a pseudogene. This CDR3 has 16 amino acids. CDR3 in amino acids: CTSSLFPGGGEETQYF. The CDR3 DNA sequence: TGCACCAGCAGCCTGTTCCCCGGGGGGGGCGAAGAGACCCAGTACTTC.

The J gene is TRBJ1-1, the V gene TRBV7-9, with D possibly being TRBD1 (5 bases). The CDR3 sequence is 13 residues long. Trimming took off 7 bases at V and 5 bases at J, with 14 bases between the two ends. Germline V gene data show CDR1 as SEHNR and CDR2 as FQNEAQ (reference sequence). For the CDR3, the DNA is TGTGCCAGCATTTCCAGGGTCTATACTGAAGCTTTCTTT. Its translation is CASISRVYTEAFF.

The chain is built from TRBV21-1 and TRBJ1-4; no check of the table's D call, TRBD1, against the DNA was made. TRBV21-1 has pseudogene status. The CDR3 has 13 amino acids. The CDR3 region is CASSISGNEKLFF. The CDR3 coding sequence is TGTGCCAGCAGCATCTCAGGGAATGAAAAACTGTTTTTT.

The chain uses TRBV6-5 and TRBJ1-2; no definite D call. The V end was cut by 0 bases, the J end by 4 bases, with 12 bases between. CDR1 MNHEY and CDR2 SVGAGI come from the germline V gene. The CDR3 covers 15 residues. CDR3 nucleotides: TGTGCCAGCAGTTACTCGCTCGGCAGCCCCTATGGCTACACCTTC. The encoded protein is CASSYSLGSPYGYTF.

The rearrangement links TRBV5-1 to TRBJ2-1; D remains ambiguous. The V gene lost 1 base and the J gene lost 4 bases, with 6 bases spanning the gap. The CDR3 is 13 residues long. Germline CDR1 is SGHRS and CDR2 is YFSETQ. The CDR3 DNA sequence: TGCGCCAGCAGCTTGTCAGTTTACAATGAGCAGTTCTTC. It is translated as CASSLSVYNEQFF.

The gene calls are TRBV7-3 and TRBJ1-3, with D unclear. Per germline, CDR1 SGHTA and CDR2 FQGTGA. There are 14 residues in the CDR3. V lost 3 bases and J 0 bases, leaving 6 bases between the germline ends. The CDR3 is CASSLGSSGNTIYF. CDR3 DNA: TGTGCCAGCAGCTTGGGAAGCTCTGGAAACACCATATATTTT.

The chain couples TRBV7-8 to TRBJ2-7; no clear D. Looked up from germline, CDR1 is SGHVS and CDR2 is FQNEAQ. The ends were cut back, 4 bases at V and 1 base at J, with 11 bases in the middle. This CDR3 contains 14 residues. CDR3 sequence reads: CASSSSTDSYEQYF. The DNA of the CDR3 is TGTGCCAGCAGCTCTTCGACGGATTCCTACGAGCAGTACTTC.

In its sample, this clone was seen a few times. The chain is built from TRBV29-1 and TRBJ1-1; no firm D call. Germline values: CDR1 SQVTM, CDR2 ANQGSEA. The CDR3 totals 13 residues. The V and J ends lost 2 bases and 1 base respectively, with 8 bases between them. CDR3: CSVESLGNTEAFF. The CDR3 bases are TGCAGCGTTGAATCTCTGGGGAACACTGAAGCTTTCTTT.

V is TRBV10-3 and J is TRBJ1-1, with D tentatively TRBD1 (5 bases). V dropped 5 bases and J dropped 0 bases, with 7 bases sitting between them. Germline assignment: CDR1 ENHRY and CDR2 SYGVKD. CDR3 length equals 13 residues. CDR3 sequence (DNA): TGTGCCATCAGTAAGGGGATGAACACTGAAGCTTTCTTT. Translation: CAISKGMNTEAFF.

This rearrangement joins TRBV7-9 to TRBJ1-2; possible D gene TRBD1, 5 bases. CDR1 and CDR2 from the germline V gene are SEHNR and FQNEAQ (reference sequence). This CDR3 has 14 amino acids. Trimming took off 6 bases at V and 5 bases at J, with 16 bases between the two ends. The CDR3 spells CASSHGGVAYGYTF. CDR3 nucleotides: TGTGCCAGCAGTCATGGAGGGGTTGCGTATGGCTACACCTTC. Looking up the rest from reference TRBV7-9 and TRBJ1-2 gives the full variable domain: DTGVSQNPRHKITKRGQNVTFRCDPISEHNRLYWYRQTLGQGPEFLTYFQNEAQLEKSRLLSDRFSAERPKGSFSTLEIQRTEQGDSAMYLCASSHGGVAYGYTFGSGTRLTVV.

The chain links TRBV20-1 to TRBJ2-1; TRBD2 agrees at 7 bases. Germline V gene sequence: CDR1 DFQATT, CDR2 SNEGSKA (reference sequence). The CDR3 covers 11 residues. The J segment lost 7 bases and the V segment lost 3 bases, leaving 0 bases of the junction unmatched. The CDR3: CSASGGNEQFF. The DNA of the CDR3 is TGCAGTGCTAGCGGGGGGAATGAGCAGTTCTTC.

The chain links TRBV3-1 (or the pseudogene TRBV3-2) to TRBJ1-5; possible D gene TRBD1, 5 bases. This CDR3 region has 18 residues. Trimming pared 2 bases from V and 0 bases from J, leaving 17 bases between. Germline CDR1 is LGHDT and CDR2 is YNNKEL (reference sequence). The CDR3 region is CASSQTRGDGYSNQPQHF. The CDR3, as DNA: TGTGCCAGCAGCCAAACGAGAGGGGACGGATATAGCAATCAGCCCCAGCATTTT.

This chain connects TRBV2 to TRBJ1-6; D unresolved. The germline CDR1 and CDR2 sequences are SNHLY and FYNNEI. Trimming cost V 7 bases and J 6 bases, with 13 bases left between them. The CDR3 has 14 residues. The CDR3 is CASILGEANSPLHF. CDR3 coding DNA: TGTGCCAGCATTCTGGGCGAAGCTAATTCACCCCTCCACTTT. The full variable domain, completed using reference TRBV2 and TRBJ1-6, is EPEVTQTPSHQVTQMGQEVILRCVPISNHLYFYWYRQILGQKVEFLVSFYNNEISEKSEIFDDQFSVERPDGSNFTLKIRSTKLEDSAMYFCASILGEANSPLHFGNGTRLTVT.

J is TRBJ2-3 and V is TRBV3-1 (or the pseudogene TRBV3-2); the D gene could be TRBD1 or TRBD2 (6 bases each). Germline lookup yields CDR1 LGHDT and CDR2 YNNKEL (reference sequence). The CDR3 covers 17 residues. V lost 0 bases to trimming and J lost 3 bases, with 16 bases between them. CDR3 DNA sequence: TGTGCCAGCAGCCAAGAAAGGTGGAGGGGGGAGACAGATACGCAGTATTTT. It is translated as CASSQERWRGETDTQYF.

The chain combines TRBV6-5 with TRBJ2-3; D may correspond to TRBD1 or TRBD2 (5 bases each). The V end lost 4 bases, the J end lost 2 bases, and 13 bases lay between the germline ends. The CDR3 is made up of 15 amino acids. In germline, CDR1 is MNHEY, CDR2 SVGAGI. The CDR3 region is CASSSGRVLTDTQYF. In nucleotides, the CDR3 is TGTGCCAGCAGTTCGGGACGGGTACTCACAGATACGCAGTATTTT.

V usage is TRBV5-4 and J usage is TRBJ2-5, with 8 bases that match TRBD1. The V gene's germline CDR1 is SGHNT and CDR2 YYREEE (reference sequence). The CDR3 runs 17 residues. The V and J ends lost 0 bases and 5 bases, in that order; junction bases with no gene match: 12. The CDR3 region has the DNA TGTGCCAGCAGCTTGGTGTATAGTCAGGGGGCCGGCGAGACCCAGTACTTC. Its protein is CASSLVYSQGAGETQYF.

Only a few counts were recorded for this clone. Here the CDR3 reads CASSLDGQGYETQYF. The CDR3 region has the DNA TGTGCCAGCAGCTTAGATGGACAGGGCTATGAGACCCAGTACTTC. The chain combines TRBV11-2 with TRBJ2-5, with 8 nucleotides matching TRBD1. V lost 0 bases and J lost 5; bases outside the gene matches: 5. The CDR3 loop spans 15 amino acids. Germline V gene lookup returns CDR1 SGHAT and CDR2 FQNNGV. The complete variable domain, with remaining parts taken from reference TRBV11-2 and TRBJ2-5, reads EAGVAQSPRYKIIEKRQSVAFWCNPISGHATLYWYQQILGQGPKLLIQFQNNGVVDDSQLPKDRFSAERLKGVDSTLKIQPAKLEDSAVYLCASSLDGQGYETQYFGPGTRLLVL.

V is TRBV29-1 and J is TRBJ1-1; the D gene is possibly TRBD1 (5 bases). Germline lookup yields CDR1 SQVTM and CDR2 ANQGSEA. CDR3 size: 15 residues. Deletions cut 7 bases from V and 4 bases from J, with 22 bases between. For the CDR3, the DNA is TGCAGCGCGTTGTTGACCGGGACCTCCCCCACTGAAGCTTTCTTT. The encoded protein is CSALLTGTSPTEAFF.

The V gene is TRBV7-9, the J gene TRBJ2-1; D uncertain. There are 15 residues in the CDR3. Germline lookup yields CDR1 SEHNR and CDR2 FQNEAQ (reference sequence). V was pared by 3 bases and J by 2 bases, with 11 bases between. CDR3 loop: CASSFERSTYNEQFF. The CDR3, as DNA: TGTGCCAGCAGCTTCGAGAGGTCTACCTACAATGAGCAGTTCTTC.

This clone was detected only once. The rearrangement uses TRBV6-2 or TRBV6-3 and TRBJ2-3, with 7 bases fitting TRBD1. V lost 5 bases and J lost 9; bases outside the gene matches: 8. CDR3 length equals 13 residues. CDR1 and CDR2 (germline): MNHEY, SVGEGT. CDR3: CASSKGAPRTQYF. The CDR3 bases are TGTGCCAGCAGTAAGGGGGCGCCGAGGACGCAGTATTTT.

CDR3 loop: CASSPIALSTQSYNSPLHF. The DNA of the CDR3 is TGTGCCAGCTCACCAATCGCCCTATCGACCCAATCGTATAATTCACCCCTCCACTTT. This chain uses TRBV18 with TRBJ1-6; D not resolved. The CDR3 is 19 residues long. The V gene's germline CDR1 is KGHSH and CDR2 LQKENI. Trimming cost V 2 bases and J 4 bases, with 21 bases left between them.

The rearrangement links TRBV5-4 to TRBJ2-7; 10 bases match TRBD2. After removal of 2 bases from V and 0 bases from J, the junction contained 8 bases not matched to a gene. Germline V gene lookup returns CDR1 SGHNT and CDR2 YYREEE (reference sequence). CDR3 length equals 17 residues. CDR3 amino acids: CASSFSSGGYSSYEQYF. The CDR3 DNA reads as TGTGCCAGCAGCTTTTCTAGCGGGGGCTACAGCTCCTACGAGCAGTACTTC. Complete variable domain (other parts from reference TRBV5-4 and TRBJ2-7): ETGVTQSPTHLIKTRGQQVTLRCSSQSGHNTVSWYQQALGQGPQFIFQYYREEENGRGNFPPRFSGLQFPNYSSELNVNALELDDSALYLCASSFSSGGYSSYEQYFGPGTRLTVT.

This clone showed up just a few times. This sequence joins TRBV19 and TRBJ2-4, with D possibly TRBD1 on 6 matching bases. With 5 bases removed from V and 0 bases from J, the gap between germline ends came to 23 bases. Germline CDR1 reads LNHDA; CDR2 reads SQIVND (reference sequence). The CDR3 length is 19 residues. In nucleotides, the CDR3 is TGTGCCAGTAGTCCTGGGACAACTCGAGCGACGCTAGCCAAAAACATTCAGTACTTC. Residues: CASSPGTTRATLAKNIQYF.

This chain connects TRBV7-3 to TRBJ2-2, with 7 positions matching TRBD1. Germline V gene data show CDR1 as SGHTA and CDR2 as FQGTGA. J lost 4 bases, V lost 5 bases, and 7 bases had no gene match. This CDR3 region has 15 residues. The DNA for the CDR3 is TGTGCCAGCAGCCCGGTAGGGGGCTTCACCGGGGAGCTGTTTTTT. It codes for CASSPVGGFTGELFF.